Presented here are 20 T cell receptor beta chains from one specimen sequenced in a study of blood T cells in healthy people across ages. A J-beta primer mix and a sample-barcoded 5' primer were used in a second PCR of about 7 to 12 cycles. TCRdb used MiXCR to reprocess the 5' RACE reads, holding one entry per CDR3 protein. The table has 1,300,000 or so distinct CDR3 sequences, around 55% seen once. Sequenced sample: blood. All receptors come from a man younger than 35 in good health.

The sample holds a few counts of this clonotype. In DNA, the CDR3 is TGCGCCAGCAGCCATCCAGGCAGTTACACTGAAGCTTTCTTT. Amino acid sequence: CASSHPGSYTEAFF. V is TRBV4-1 and J is TRBJ1-1, with unresolved D. From germline, CDR1 is MGHRA and CDR2 YSYEKL. The CDR3 consists of 14 residues. Trimming stripped 3 bases from V and 3 bases from J, with 11 bases between.

The chain is built from TRBV27 and TRBJ2-3, with D tentatively TRBD2 (5 bases). The ends were cut back, 4 bases at V and 2 bases at J, with 13 bases in the middle. CDR3 length equals 15 residues. Germline lookup yields CDR1 MNHEY and CDR2 SMNVEV (reference sequence). DNA of the CDR3: TGTGCCAGCAGTTCCGAGGGCCGATACACAGATACGCAGTATTTT. As protein: CASSSEGRYTDTQYF.

V is TRBV6-2 or TRBV6-3 and J is TRBJ2-7; perhaps D is TRBD1 or TRBD2 (5 bases each). Trimming cost V 2 bases and J 4 bases, with 21 bases left between them. The CDR3 runs to 17 residues. Germline CDR1 reads MNHEY; CDR2 reads SVGEGT. In DNA form, the CDR3 reads TGTGCCAGCAGTTACACCCCCAAGGAGGACATAGGGTACGAGCAGTACTTC. Encoded protein: CASSYTPKEDIGYEQYF.

The J gene is TRBJ1-2, the V gene TRBV5-1; possible D gene TRBD1, 5 bases. V was pared by 7 bases and J by 7 bases, with 14 bases between. This CDR3 spans 12 amino acids. Germline V gene sequence: CDR1 SGHRS, CDR2 YFSETQ. The CDR3 DNA reads as TGCGCCAGCTCGCGGGTAAGGGGTGGCTACACCTTC. This encodes CASSRVRGGYTF.

The chain recombines TRBV4-3 with TRBJ2-1, with a weak D call TRBD2 (6 bases). This CDR3 comprises 14 residues. The V gene's germline CDR1 is LGHNA and CDR2 YSLEER. With 0 bases removed from V and 7 bases from J, the gap between germline ends came to 10 bases. This chain's CDR3 is CASSQDPSENEQFF. CDR3 bases: TGCGCCAGCAGCCAAGATCCTAGCGAAAATGAGCAGTTCTTC.

This clonotype was picked up a small number of times. J is TRBJ2-7 and V is TRBV4-2; 7 bases align to TRBD2. Germline lookup yields CDR1 LGHNA and CDR2 YNFKEQ. CDR3 size: 16 residues. V was clipped by 1 base and J by 4 bases; unmatched bases: 10. CDR3 region: CASSQAGEGIGYEQYF. Here the CDR3 DNA reads TGTGCCAGCAGCCAAGCTGGGGAGGGGATCGGATACGAGCAGTACTTC.

A single count supports this clonotype. The J gene is TRBJ1-1, the V gene TRBV29-1; D call uncertain. Per the germline V gene, CDR1 is SQVTM and CDR2 is ANQGSEA. Between the trimmed V and J ends, which lost 8 bases and 6 bases, there was a span of 13 bases. The CDR3 length is 11 residues. The CDR3, as DNA: TGCAGCACGAGGTCACAGCCTGAAGCTTTCTTT. This gives the protein CSTRSQPEAFF.

The chain recombines TRBV9 with TRBJ1-1; a possible D gene is TRBD1 (6 bases). The CDR3 extends over 14 amino acids. The germline V gene encodes CDR1 SGDLS and CDR2 YYNGEE. The V end lost 7 bases, the J end lost 5 bases, and 18 bases lay between the germline ends. The DNA of the CDR3 is TGTGCCAGCGACTCGGGGGGCGCGGGGACTGAAGCTTTCTTT. It codes for CASDSGGAGTEAFF.

The V gene is TRBV10-3, the J gene TRBJ2-3; D unclear. The V gene lost 2 bases and the J gene lost 2 bases, with 8 bases spanning the gap. Per germline, CDR1 ENHRY and CDR2 SYGVKD. The CDR3 totals 14 residues. The CDR3 protein is CAISEPGPTDTQYF. CDR3 bases: TGTGCCATCAGTGAGCCAGGACCCACAGATACGCAGTATTTT.

The chain is built from TRBV3-1 and TRBJ1-6, with D hard to call. Trimming left V 1 base short and J 7 bases short, with 8 bases between. Germline assignment: CDR1 LGHDT and CDR2 YNNKEL (reference sequence). The CDR3 is 14 residues long. The CDR3, as DNA: TGTGCCAGCAGCCAAGGAGTGGCGAATTCACCCCTCCACTTT. Its translation is CASSQGVANSPLHF.

The genes are TRBV6-6 and TRBJ1-1; 7 bases are shared with TRBD1. CDR3 length: 12 amino acids. Germline CDR1 reads MNHNY; CDR2 reads SVGAGI (reference sequence). Trimming at V came to 11 bases and at J to 5 bases, leaving 8 bases not matched to a gene. CDR3 region: CAAGQGVTEAFF. The CDR3 DNA sequence: TGTGCCGCGGGGCAGGGGGTTACTGAAGCTTTCTTT.

This clonotype came up once. The chain joins TRBV5-5 to TRBJ2-4; no reliable D call. CDR1 is SGHKS, CDR2 YYEKEE, per germline (reference sequence). Trimming removed 1 base from V and 8 bases from J, with 4 bases in between. The CDR3 has 11 residues. The chain's CDR3 is CASSLFDIQYF. In nucleotides, the CDR3 is TGTGCCAGCAGCTTGTTTGACATTCAGTACTTC. Looking up the rest from reference TRBV5-5 and TRBJ2-4 gives the full variable domain: DAGVTQSPTHLIKTRGQQVTLRCSPISGHKSVSWYQQVLGQGPQFIFQYYEKEERGRGNFPDRFSARQFPNYSSELNVNALLLGDSALYLCASSLFDIQYFGAGTRLSVL.

The V and J genes are TRBV15 and TRBJ2-3, with 9 nucleotides matching TRBD2. The germline CDR1 and CDR2 sequences are LNHNV and YYDKDF (reference sequence). The CDR3 loop spans 16 amino acids. V was clipped by 0 bases and J by 4 bases; unmatched bases: 5. CDR3 sequence: CATSRDRVAGADTQYF. The CDR3, as DNA: TGTGCCACCAGCAGAGATAGGGTAGCGGGGGCAGATACGCAGTATTTT.

This clonotype came up once. The chain links TRBV4-3 to TRBJ2-5; no clear D gene. The CDR3 covers 13 residues. The V gene's germline CDR1 is LGHNA and CDR2 YSLEER. The V gene lost 0 bases and the J gene lost 11 bases, with 13 bases spanning the gap. The CDR3 nucleotides are TGCGCCAGCAGCCAAGATTATAAAGGCTTTCAGTACTTC. Translating it yields CASSQDYKGFQYF.

The chain couples TRBV10-3 to TRBJ2-7; the match to TRBD2 covers 12 bases. V lost 5 bases and J lost 2; bases outside the gene matches: 4. Germline loops: CDR1 ENHRY, CDR2 SYGVKD. CDR3 length: 15 residues. The CDR3 sequence is CAISSTSGGTYEQYF. CDR3 DNA: TGTGCCATCAGTTCGACTAGCGGGGGAACCTACGAGCAGTACTTC.

The chain couples TRBV27 to TRBJ2-7, with D hard to call. The germline V gene has CDR1 MNHEY and CDR2 SMNVEV (reference sequence). CDR3 length: 14 residues. V was clipped by 7 bases and J by 2 bases, with 15 bases between them. In DNA, the CDR3 is TGTGCCAGCAAGGGCCAGGAAAGGGCCTACGAGCAGTACTTC. It is translated as CASKGQERAYEQYF.

The gene calls are TRBV6-2 or TRBV6-3 and TRBJ2-7; 7 nucleotides match TRBD2. V lost 2 bases, J lost 5 bases, and 3 bases stayed unmatched. There are 13 residues in the CDR3. Germline-derived CDR1 and CDR2 are MNHEY and SVGEGT. The CDR3 coding sequence is TGTGCCAGCAGTTACGCGGGAGCGAACGAGCAGTACTTC. It is translated as CASSYAGANEQYF.

This clonotype was counted a few times. The rearrangement links TRBV5-1 to TRBJ1-5, with 7 bases fitting TRBD1. The CDR3 is made up of 15 amino acids. The trim removed 4 bases at V and 6 bases at J, leaving 10 bases unmatched. The germline V gene has CDR1 SGHRS and CDR2 YFSETQ. The CDR3 loop reads CASSPTGVPGQPQHF. The CDR3 nucleotides are TGCGCCAGCAGCCCTACAGGGGTTCCAGGTCAGCCCCAGCATTTT.

The V gene is TRBV29-1, the J gene TRBJ2-1; 8 nucleotides line up with TRBD2. Germline V gene sequence: CDR1 SQVTM, CDR2 ANQGSEA. V was pared by 4 bases and J by 4 bases, with 6 bases of the junction left unmatched. The CDR3 consists of 14 residues. The CDR3 sequence: CSVALAECYNEQFF. The CDR3 DNA sequence: TGCAGCGTTGCACTAGCGGAATGTTACAATGAGCAGTTCTTC.

This clonotype has just one count. J is TRBJ1-2 and V is TRBV20-1, with D unresolved. Trimming removed 6 bases from V and 4 bases from J, with 12 bases in between. Germline V gives CDR1 DFQATT, CDR2 SNEGSKA (reference sequence). The CDR3 runs to 12 residues. The CDR3 DNA follows: TGCAGTGCCCACATTGTCCTCTATGGCTACACCTTC. It codes for CSAHIVLYGYTF.